Below, 18 T cell receptor beta chains from the same sample are listed, as sequenced in a study of chemoradiotherapy in HPV16-positive cancers. The repertoire was sequenced with immunoSEQ multiplex PCR; TCRdb's copy has only in-frame clones and lacks some. The sample includes about 2,700 clones, 77% of them seen just once. The sequences come from tumor tissue, collected from a patient who underwent chemoradiotherapy. Source of these receptors: a human donor with HPV-associated anogenital cancer.

The count of this clone is one. The chain has TRBV7-2 and TRBJ2-1, with D uncertain. V shed 1 base and J shed 3 bases, with 10 bases lying between them. This CDR3 spans 15 amino acids. Looked up from germline, CDR1 is SGHTA and CDR2 is FQGNSA. CDR3 protein: CASSLDSPGYNEQFF. The CDR3 DNA is TGTGCCAGCAGCTTAGATTCCCCCGGCTACAATGAGCAGTTCTTC.

The chain carries TRBV6-1 and TRBJ1-1, with D perhaps matching TRBD1 (5 bases). With 0 bases removed from V and 0 bases from J, the gap between germline ends came to 11 bases. Per the germline V gene, CDR1 is MNHNS and CDR2 is SASEGT. The CDR3 runs 16 residues. CDR3 in amino acids: CASSEASGRMNTEAFF. CDR3 nucleotides: TGTGCCAGCAGTGAAGCGTCGGGACGGATGAACACTGAAGCTTTCTTT.

This chain connects TRBV11-2 to TRBJ2-7; perhaps TRBD1 as D (5 bases). CDR1 is SGHAT, CDR2 FQNNGV, per germline. The CDR3 is made up of 15 amino acids. Between the trimmed V and J ends, which lost 1 base and 1 base, there was a span of 11 bases. CDR3 region: CASSLGPDTSYEQYF. The CDR3 DNA follows: TGTGCCAGCAGCTTAGGGCCGGACACTTCCTACGAGCAGTACTTC.

This CDR3 is CASSTQGTTNEKLFF. The CDR3 nucleotides read TGTGCCAGCAGCACCCAGGGGACAACTAATGAAAAACTGTTTTTT. The rearrangement links TRBV11-2 to TRBJ1-4; D perhaps matches TRBD1 (6 bases). The germline CDR1 and CDR2 sequences are SGHAT and FQNNGV. The ends were cut back, 5 bases at V and 0 bases at J, with 10 bases in the middle. This CDR3 is built from 15 residues.

The chain uses TRBV1 and TRBJ1-5. TRBV1 is recorded as a pseudogene. CDR3 size: 16 residues. CDR3 in amino acids: CTSSHSGAVSNQPQHF. CDR3 coding DNA: TGCACCAGCAGCCACTCCGGGGCAGTTAGCAATCAGCCCCAGCATTTT.

This clone was recorded only once. This chain connects TRBV28 to TRBJ2-5; no firm D call. Germline lookup yields CDR1 MDHEN and CDR2 SYDVKM. V lost 3 bases, J lost 1 base, and 6 bases lay in between. This CDR3 has 13 amino acids. CDR3 in amino acids: CASSFPAQETQYF. For the CDR3, the DNA is TGTGCCAGCAGTTTCCCGGCCCAAGAGACCCAGTACTTC.

The V gene is TRBV6-1, the J gene TRBJ1-1; D remains ambiguous. V was trimmed by 1 base and J by 4 bases, leaving 10 bases between them. The V gene's germline CDR1 is MNHNS and CDR2 SASEGT. CDR3 size: 14 residues. The CDR3 region has the DNA TGTGCCAGCAGTGAAGGGGGTGGTGGCACTGAAGCTTTCTTT. It codes for CASSEGGGGTEAFF.

V and J are TRBV28 and TRBJ2-7; D unresolved. Germline CDR1 is MDHEN and CDR2 is SYDVKM. The ends were cut back, 5 bases at V and 3 bases at J, with 5 bases in the middle. The CDR3 totals 11 residues. The CDR3 nucleotides read TGTGCCAGCAGTCTCCACTACGAGCAGTACTTC. It codes for CASSLHYEQYF. Combining the CDR3 with reference TRBV28 and TRBJ2-7 gives the whole variable domain DVKVTQSSRYLVKRTGEKVFLECVQDMDHENMFWYRQDPGLGLRLIYFSYDVKMKEKGDIPEGYSVSREKKERFSLILESASTNQTSMYLCASSLHYEQYFGPGTRLTVT.

The chain uses TRBV30 and TRBJ1-4; D remains ambiguous. Germline-derived CDR1 and CDR2 are GTSNPN and SVGIG (reference sequence). V was pared by 2 bases and J by 8 bases, with 15 bases between. CDR3 size: 14 residues. The CDR3 loop is CAWSSGLEMEKLFF. The CDR3, as DNA: TGTGCCTGGAGTTCAGGACTCGAGATGGAAAAACTGTTTTTT. Full variable domain (rest looked up from reference TRBV30 and TRBJ1-4): SQTIHQWPATLVQPVGSPLSLECTVEGTSNPNLYWYRQAAGRGLQLLFYSVGIGQISSEVPQNLSASRPQDRQFILSSKKLLLSDSGFYLCAWSSGLEMEKLFFGSGTQLSVL.

The V gene is TRBV28, the J gene TRBJ1-3, with no clear D. Germline lookup yields CDR1 MDHEN and CDR2 SYDVKM. Between the trimmed V and J ends, which lost 6 bases and 0 bases, there was a span of 15 bases. CDR3 length equals 16 residues. This CDR3 is CASRTPGSYSGNTIYF. The DNA for the CDR3 is TGTGCCAGCAGAACTCCCGGGTCCTACTCTGGAAACACCATATATTTT.

In DNA, the CDR3 is TGTGCCTGGAGTCTAAGGACAGGGATCTTGTACGAGCAGTACTTC. Amino acid sequence: CAWSLRTGILYEQYF. The chain links TRBV30 to TRBJ2-7; 8 bases line up with TRBD1. Germline V gene data show CDR1 as GTSNPN and CDR2 as SVGIG (reference sequence). The CDR3 loop spans 15 amino acids. The V and J ends lost 2 bases and 4 bases, in that order; junction bases with no gene match: 10.

The chain recombines TRBV4-2 with TRBJ2-7, with 8 bases fitting TRBD2. The CDR3 covers 15 residues. Germline V CDR1 and CDR2: LGHNA, YNFKEQ. V shed 4 bases, J shed 0 bases, and the junction held 5 bases outside the gene matches. CDR3: CASSRMGLDSYEQYF. The CDR3 DNA reads TGTGCCAGCAGCCGCATGGGACTAGACTCCTACGAGCAGTACTTC.

This chain joins TRBV28 and TRBJ2-5; the D gene is possibly TRBD1 (6 bases). Trimming cost V 3 bases and J 2 bases, with 16 bases left between them. CDR1 MDHEN and CDR2 SYDVKM come from the germline V gene. This CDR3 is 16 amino acids long. CDR3 in amino acids: CASSFLSRGDQETQYF. The DNA of the CDR3 is TGTGCCAGCAGTTTCCTAAGCAGGGGAGATCAAGAGACCCAGTACTTC.

The V call is TRBV30, the J call TRBJ1-4, with 7 bases aligning to TRBD1. The CDR3 has 14 residues. Germline V gene sequence: CDR1 GTSNPN, CDR2 SVGIG (reference sequence). Germline trimming cut 3 bases from V and 7 bases from J; bases unmatched to any gene: 8. CDR3 nucleotides: TGTGCCTGGAGCTCCACAGGGGTGGCTGAAAAACTGTTTTTT. Its translation: CAWSSTGVAEKLFF. Variable domain in full (rest from reference TRBV30 and TRBJ1-4): SQTIHQWPATLVQPVGSPLSLECTVEGTSNPNLYWYRQAAGRGLQLLFYSVGIGQISSEVPQNLSASRPQDRQFILSSKKLLLSDSGFYLCAWSSTGVAEKLFFGSGTQLSVL.

J is TRBJ1-4 and V is TRBV7-2, with D maybe TRBD1 (6 bases). V lost 3 bases to trimming and J lost 8 bases, with 10 bases between them. CDR3 length: 13 residues. Germline V CDR1 and CDR2: SGHTA, FQGNSA. CDR3 in DNA: TGTGCCAGCAGCTTCAAAGGGGGGGAAAAACTGTTTTTT. Translation gives CASSFKGGEKLFF.

This rearrangement joins TRBV27 to TRBJ2-1; a weak D match, TRBD1 (5 bases). With 0 bases removed from V and 10 bases from J, the gap between germline ends came to 10 bases. The germline gives CDR1 MNHEY, CDR2 SMNVEV (reference sequence). The CDR3 totals 13 residues. Here the CDR3 reads CASSLSLGQEQFF. CDR3 bases: TGTGCCAGCAGTTTATCCTTGGGGCAGGAGCAGTTCTTC.

This chain connects TRBV5-1 to TRBJ2-2; 15 bases are a match to TRBD2. V lost 0 bases, J lost 6 bases, and 9 bases stayed unmatched. The V gene's germline CDR1 is SGHRS and CDR2 YFSETQ. The CDR3 contains 19 residues. CDR3 DNA: TGCGCCAGCAGCTTGGCAGGACTAGCGGGGGGGAATCCGGCCGGGGAGCTGTTTTTT. Encoded protein: CASSLAGLAGGNPAGELFF.

V usage is TRBV27 and J usage is TRBJ2-2; tentatively, D is TRBD2 (5 bases). Germline-derived CDR1 and CDR2 are MNHEY and SMNVEV (reference sequence). This CDR3 is 13 amino acids long. Trimming pared 7 bases from V and 4 bases from J, leaving 10 bases between. The DNA for the CDR3 is TGTGCCAGCATAAGAGGGTCCACCGGGGAGCTGTTTTTT. Translating it yields CASIRGSTGELFF.